This T cell receptor (beta chain) was recovered during a study of cytomegalovirus exposure and HLA in healthy donors. Study outcomes and limitations: The classifier reportedly diagnosed cytomegalovirus status with high specificity and sensitivity. The listing of 150 to 200 TCR beta chains classed them as cytomegalovirus-associated. V- and J-gene trimming of TCR beta was linked (in a later analysis) to a missense DCLRE1C variant. Specific recognition of CMV antigens was confirmed in vitro for a few chains (all CMV-associated).

This CDR3 contains 14 residues. V lost 0 bases to trimming and J lost 4 bases, with 9 bases between them. The germline V gene has CDR1 MNHEY and CDR2 SVGAGI. Both 60 Vbeta primers and 13 Jbeta primers went into the PCR. Sequenced by immunoSEQ multiplex PCR; TCRdb stores in-frame clones only, minus some. The sample holds 110,000 to 150,000 clones, around 72% seen once. Regarding this clone: Its specificity is not known.

The chain has TRBV6-5 and TRBJ1-2; D is perhaps TRBD1 (6 bases). The TCR was taken from a man between 40 and 49 years old in good health and CMV-seronegative. The sequencing sample was made of PBMCs. DNA of the CDR3: TGTGCCAGCAGTTACTCGAGACAGGCCTATGGCTACACCTTC. It codes for CASSYSRQAYGYTF.